This T cell receptor (beta chain) was identified in a study of shared clonotypes between healthy human individuals. For the study at large: Serving as donors were two women and a few men, whose ages spanned 18 to 49. Whole-study results and caveats: A handful of donors showed sharing of about 4.8% of naive CD4 clonotypes.

Turning to this clone: Its target is unknown. Different DNA sequences within this sample yield the same CDR3.

Several immunoSEQ 96-well plates shared each subset's DNA, each plate a replicate. The table came from immunoSEQ multiplex PCR; TCRdb's copy has only in-frame clones and leaves some out. The sample contains roughly 2.1 million clones, about 92% of which appear only once. Naive-designated CD8 cells lacked CD45RO, were positively enriched for CCR7, and omitted terminally differentiated effector memory CD45RA+ cells. V shed 7 bases, J shed 1 base, and the junction held 4 bases outside the gene matches. The CDR3 runs 13 residues. CDR1 and CDR2 from the germline V gene are MDHEN and SYDVKM. The gene calls are TRBV28 and TRBJ2-7, with 7 positions matching TRBD1. The sequencing input was naive CD8+ T cells from PBMCs. The receptor comes from a man aged 18 to 29 in good health. Some clones in this sample may be carry-over from other donors' samples. Here the CDR3 DNA reads TGTGCCAGCACGGGCAGGGGGTCCTACGAGCAGTACTTC. Protein sequence: CASTGRGSYEQYF.